This T cell receptor (beta chain) was observed in a study of cytomegalovirus exposure and HLA in healthy donors (dated by TCRdb to 2017 to 2019). Study-wide context: A later analysis indicated that the 120 or so validation repertoires were generated on the platform also employed for the approximately 700 repertoires of the first cohort. The study was designed to test whether signatures of past pathogen exposure could be identified by cataloging public T cell receptors. A separate validation cohort of roughly 130 different subjects was used in addition to the 666-subject first cohort. To predict cytomegalovirus infection status, the study brought together high-throughput TCR immunosequencing, statistical association of individual TCRs with disease status, and machine learning.

The donors were included in the validation cohort of some 120 subjects, a group kept apart from the roughly 690-subject first cohort. The paper's findings and limits, for the study overall: A later analysis had no HLA typing for the validation cohort, so co-occurrence there was scored across all 120 repertoires. The study gave a list of 150 to 200 TCR beta chains associated with cytomegalovirus. In both the original and validation cohorts, the classifier was reported to diagnose cytomegalovirus status with high specificity and sensitivity. In a later analysis, TCRs clustered in the first cohort were found to also tend to co-occur in the roughly 120 validation repertoires, with 94% of cluster scores above 0. It was suggested by the authors that the approach could potentially be generalized to other disease states and immunological phenotypes. While some public TCRs were present in many individuals, most TCR sequences turned up only very rarely across donors. Three of the identified cytomegalovirus-associated TCR beta chains were confirmed in vitro to be specific for cytomegalovirus antigens.

Trimming takes 4 bases from V and 5 bases from J, and the germline ends sit 17 bases apart. Taken from the germline V gene (reference sequence), the CDR1 and CDR2 loops are GTSNPN and SVGIG. There are 14 amino acids in the CDR3, from cysteine to phenylalanine inclusive. The kept DNA is CDR3 alone, 42 bases in frame from the first base. The library came from the immunoSEQ multiplex PCR assay. Concerning the study's data processing: A statistical classification framework was developed to diagnose cytomegalovirus status using the catalog of TCR beta chain sequences. TCRdb's version of the immuneACCESS table is confined to in-frame rearrangements and falls short of the full clone set. An unresolved V gene accounts for under half of the shortfall where checked; the remainder is of unknown origin. That table supplies the V and J calls and clone size; D and trimming were determined from the DNA. The table for this sample lists 95,000 to 150,000 clones; around 86% of them were counted only once. 2% to 2.5% of the sample belongs to the ten largest clones.

In regard to this clone: No antigen is known for it. Qualities for individual bases were not recorded, and no much larger clone is one base off.

The rearrangement combines TRBV30 with TRBJ2-5; the D gene is possibly TRBD2, with 6 bases matching. This receptor was taken from a woman in her late teens or twenties in good health and CMV-seronegative. Sequencing input: PBMCs. The DNA sequence is given as TGTGCCTGGACGGTTGGGGGGTGGAGGGAGACCCAGTACTTC. This encodes CAWTVGGWRETQYF.